This T cell receptor beta chain was found in a study of blood T cell repertoires in COVID-19 (dated by TCRdb to 2020 to 2022). Study-level background: Samples from collaborators originated in the United States, Italy and Spain and spanned both the acute and convalescent phases of COVID-19. The prospective study material was composed of cDNA or gDNA derived from T cells, B-cell-depleted T cells, or PBMCs. Subjects who had been exposed to COVID-19, were actively infected with it, or had recovered from it provided the deeply sampled blood TCRbeta repertoires that made up the dataset. The repertoires were made available in a free public database intended to serve as a resource for research on the immune response to SARS-CoV-2. Samples came from the ongoing ImmuneRACE study (first 160 participants) plus 1,254 subjects from 6 global collaborators. The sample metadata nearly always contained a de-identified subject ID, COVID-19 status, age in years and sex. Where available, HLA class I and class II types were obtained from metadata supplied by the sample provider rather than from assay-based typing. The full study reports these points: The quantity of clinical and demographic metadata differed by source and by participant and was supplied without curation.

TCRbeta CDR3 regions were amplified from genomic DNA by means of the immunoSEQ Assay, a bias-controlled multiplex PCR. For the original study's pipeline: Nucleated cell counts per sample were estimated from amplification of reference gene primers within the assay. Sequence reads were collapsed and filtered to measure the absolute abundance of every unique TCRbeta CDR3 rearrangement. For each sample, productive Simpson clonality was calculated as the square root of Simpson's diversity index across productive rearrangements. Sourced from immuneACCESS, this table was stored by TCRdb with only in-frame sequences that have V and J called. A share of the clones is absent; for the studies checked, an unresolved V gene accounts for under half, and the remainder has no known explanation. V, J and clone size are those of that table, while D and trimming were read from the DNA. The sample profile shows 180,000 or so clones; roughly 80% of them were found once. The ten largest clones represent roughly 2.6% of the sample.

Each collaborating institution followed its own protocols to collect whole blood in K2EDTA tubes. Collaborator samples were shipped for TCRbeta analysis as frozen whole blood, isolated PBMCs, or DNA extracted from either sample type. Comment on this clone: Its binding antigen is unknown. Qualities for individual bases were not recorded, and no much larger clone is one base off.

The specimen sequenced was peripheral blood. This sequence originates from a human donor with acute or convalescent COVID-19. The donor label of this sample is uncertain.

In nucleotides, the sequence is TGTGCCAGTAGGGCAGGGTCACAAGAGACCCAGTACTTC. It is translated as CASRAGSQETQYF. The chain was built from TRBV19 and TRBJ2-5, and possibly TRBD1, on 5 matching bases. Between the V and J ends, shortened by 6 bases and 2 bases respectively, the junction contains 10 bases. Based on the germline V gene (reference sequence), the CDR1 and CDR2 sequences are LNHDA and SQIVND. The CDR3 contains 13 residues, cysteine and phenylalanine counted. The CDR3 DNA has 39 bases and is translated from base 1.